One sample yielded the 28 T cell receptor beta chains listed below, sequenced in a study of cytomegalovirus exposure and HLA in healthy donors. 13 Jbeta primers and 60 Vbeta primers were used for the PCR. Repertoires were generated with immunoSEQ multiplex PCR, while TCRdb's copy carries only in-frame clones and drops some. In total, the table holds around 100,000 clones. Source material: PBMCs. Receptors were obtained from a young man in good health and CMV-seronegative.

The gene calls are TRBV9 and TRBJ1-2, with 7 bases fitting TRBD1. With 4 bases clipped from V and 0 bases from J, the junction kept 6 bases outside the gene matches. Germline V CDR1 and CDR2: SGDLS, YYNGEE. The CDR3 runs to 15 residues. This CDR3 reads CASSIQGRSNYGYTF. CDR3 in DNA: TGTGCCAGCAGCATACAGGGGAGGTCTAACTATGGCTACACCTTC.

The chain combines TRBV25-1 with TRBJ2-5; 13 bases are shared with TRBD2. CDR1 MGHDK and CDR2 SYGVNS come from the germline V gene. The CDR3 sequence is 16 residues long. Trimming at V came to 6 bases and at J to 3 bases, leaving 7 bases not matched to a gene. The CDR3 nucleotides read TGTGCCAGCAGAAGAACTAGCGGGGGGGCCAAAGAGACCCAGTACTTC. Its translation: CASRRTSGGAKETQYF. Full variable domain (missing parts from reference TRBV25-1 and TRBJ2-5): EADIYQTPRYLVIGTGKKITLECSQTMGHDKMYWYQQDPGMELHLIHYSYGVNSTEKGDLSSESTVSRIRTEHFPLTLESARPSHTSQYLCASRRTSGGAKETQYFGPGTRLLVL.

The chain combines TRBV7-2 with TRBJ2-1; 10 bases are shared with TRBD2. The V gene end was trimmed by 0 bases and the J gene end by 7 bases; junction bases not matched to a gene: 3. CDR3 length equals 15 residues. The germline gives CDR1 SGHTA, CDR2 FQGNSA. Written as DNA, the CDR3 is TGTGCCAGCAGCTTAGCAGAAGCGGGGGGGAATGAGCAGTTCTTC. Its protein is CASSLAEAGGNEQFF. The variable domain in full, with the rest retrieved from reference TRBV7-2 and TRBJ2-1, is GAGVSQSPSNKVTEKGKDVELRCDPISGHTALYWYRQSLGQGLEFLIYFQGNSAPDKSGLPSDRFSAERTGGSVSTLTIQRTQQEDSAVYLCASSLAEAGGNEQFFGPGTRLTVL.

The rearrangement links TRBV2 to TRBJ2-1, with 8 bases lining up with TRBD1. This CDR3 comprises 15 residues. Germline values: CDR1 SNHLY, CDR2 FYNNEI. After removal of 5 bases from V and 6 bases from J, the junction contained 9 bases not matched to a gene. The CDR3, as DNA: TGTGCCAGCAGTTTTCAGGGGGCCCGAACCAATGAGCAGTTCTTC. It codes for CASSFQGARTNEQFF.

This chain connects TRBV7-2 to TRBJ2-2; 10 bases match TRBD1. The germline V gene encodes CDR1 SGHTA and CDR2 FQGNSA. V lost 5 bases to trimming and J lost 1 base; unmatched junction nucleotides: 7. This CDR3 is 17 amino acids long. This CDR3 reads CASSIPGQGMNTGELFF. The DNA of the CDR3 is TGTGCCAGCAGCATACCGGGACAGGGGATGAACACCGGGGAGCTGTTTTTT. The variable domain in full, with the rest retrieved from reference TRBV7-2 and TRBJ2-2, is GAGVSQSPSNKVTEKGKDVELRCDPISGHTALYWYRQSLGQGLEFLIYFQGNSAPDKSGLPSDRFSAERTGGSVSTLTIQRTQQEDSAVYLCASSIPGQGMNTGELFFGEGSRLTVL.

The V gene is TRBV11-3, the J gene TRBJ2-1; 7 bases are shared with TRBD2. Looked up from germline, CDR1 is SGHNT and CDR2 is YENEEA. J lost 6 bases, V lost 4 bases, and 12 bases had no gene match. The length of the CDR3 is 16 residues. The CDR3 loop reads CASSSRTGGGVNEQFF. CDR3 coding DNA: TGTGCCAGCAGCTCCCGGACGGGGGGTGGGGTCAATGAGCAGTTCTTC.

The CDR3 bases are TGTGCCAGCAGCTCTCAACAGGTACTGAACACTGAAGCTTTCTTT. It specifies CASSSQQVLNTEAFF. The rearrangement links TRBV7-2 to TRBJ1-1, with D perhaps TRBD1 (5 bases). Trimming left V 4 bases short and J 0 bases short, with 12 bases between. CDR1 SGHTA and CDR2 FQGNSA come from the germline V gene. The CDR3 is 15 amino acids.

V gene TRBV11-3 combines with J gene TRBJ2-5, with 9 bases matching TRBD1. The CDR3 runs 15 residues. J lost 0 bases, V lost 5 bases, and 4 bases had no gene match. Germline loops: CDR1 SGHNT, CDR2 YENEEA. The CDR3 spells CASSARDRDQETQYF. CDR3 nucleotides: TGTGCCAGCAGCGCCCGGGACAGGGACCAAGAGACCCAGTACTTC.

The chain has TRBV7-9 and TRBJ1-2; TRBD1 agrees at 11 bases. Trimming cost V 0 bases and J 6 bases; bases outside gene matches: 6. Germline CDR1 and CDR2: SEHNR and FQNEAQ (reference sequence). The CDR3 runs to 16 residues. CDR3 in DNA: TGTGCCAGCAGCTTAGCGGGACAGGGGGAAAAGGATGGCTACACCTTC. Amino acids: CASSLAGQGEKDGYTF.

The chain has TRBV7-2 and TRBJ1-6, with D hard to call. CDR3 size: 17 residues. Germline CDR1 is SGHTA and CDR2 is FQGNSA. V was clipped by 5 bases and J by 0 bases, with 14 bases between them. CDR3 nucleotide sequence: TGTGCCAGCAGCCCCGGACGGGGAGGCTCCTATAATTCACCCCTCCACTTT. Translation: CASSPGRGGSYNSPLHF.

This sequence joins TRBV7-2 and TRBJ1-5; 7 bases are shared with TRBD1. This CDR3 has 16 residues. Germline V lookup: CDR1 SGHTA, CDR2 FQGNSA. V trimming: 4 bases; J trimming: 1 base; junction bases outside the gene matches: 7. CDR3 DNA sequence: TGTGCCAGCAGCTCCTTCGCGACAGGGAGCAATCAGCCCCAGCATTTT. This gives the protein CASSSFATGSNQPQHF.

The chain is built from TRBV5-4 and TRBJ2-5; D possibly corresponds to TRBD1 (5 bases). The germline V gene has CDR1 SGHNT and CDR2 YYREEE (reference sequence). V lost 4 bases and J 5 bases, leaving 15 bases between the germline ends. The CDR3 sequence is 14 residues long. The CDR3 sequence is CASSAKESGETQYF. Here the CDR3 DNA reads TGTGCCAGCAGCGCCAAGGAGTCAGGGGAGACCCAGTACTTC.

The chain combines TRBV28 with TRBJ2-7; the match to TRBD1 covers 11 bases. Germline V CDR1 and CDR2: MDHEN, SYDVKM. With V trimmed by 5 bases and J by 2 bases, 5 bases remained unmatched. The CDR3 sequence is 15 residues long. In DNA, the CDR3 is TGTGCCAGCAGTGCCGGGACAGGGGGGGCCTACGAGCAGTACTTC. Its translation: CASSAGTGGAYEQYF.

The gene calls are TRBV10-3 and TRBJ2-5, with 9 bases aligning to TRBD1. This CDR3 is built from 13 residues. The ends lost 6 bases at V and 4 bases at J; junction bases unmatched: 3. Germline V lookup: CDR1 ENHRY, CDR2 SYGVKD. CDR3 protein: CAIRTTGGETQYF. The CDR3 nucleotides are TGTGCCATCAGGACGACAGGGGGAGAGACCCAGTACTTC.

The chain combines TRBV30 with TRBJ1-4; weak D call: TRBD1 (6 bases). Germline V lookup: CDR1 GTSNPN, CDR2 SVGIG (reference sequence). V was shortened by 2 bases and J by 5 bases, with 12 bases between the two germline ends. The CDR3 is made up of 14 amino acids. The CDR3 region has the DNA TGTGCCTGGAGTCCCGGGACAATGAATGAAAAACTGTTTTTT. Encoded protein: CAWSPGTMNEKLFF.

Comments on this clone: Other DNA variants within this sample encode the same CDR3. The chain combines TRBV7-9 with TRBJ2-1, with 8 bases fitting TRBD2. Per germline, CDR1 SEHNR and CDR2 FQNEAQ (reference sequence). Germline trimming cut 0 bases from V and 4 bases from J; bases unmatched to any gene: 5. The CDR3 totals 16 residues. CDR3 coding DNA: TGTGCCAGCAGCTTAGCGCTAGCGGGCGAATACAATGAGCAGTTCTTC. Residues: CASSLALAGEYNEQFF.

The chain uses TRBV7-6 and TRBJ2-2; D may be TRBD2 (5 bases). The CDR3 extends over 13 amino acids. Trimming took 1 base from V and 7 from J, leaving 7 bases between them. CDR1 is SGHVS, CDR2 FNYEAQ, per germline. The CDR3: CASSLVGDGELFF. Written as DNA, the CDR3 is TGTGCCAGCAGCTTAGTCGGGGACGGGGAGCTGTTTTTT. The full variable domain, with the rest looked up from reference TRBV7-6 and TRBJ2-2, is GAGVSQSPRYKVTKRGQDVALRCDPISGHVSLYWYRQALGQGPEFLTYFNYEAQQDKSGLPNDRFSAERPEGSISTLTIQRTEQRDSAMYRCASSLVGDGELFFGEGSRLTVL.

This chain joins TRBV5-6 and TRBJ2-4, with 10 bases matching TRBD1. The V gene end was trimmed by 3 bases and the J gene end by 0 bases; junction bases not matched to a gene: 12. CDR3 length equals 19 residues. Germline V gene sequence: CDR1 SGHDT, CDR2 YYEEEE. CDR3 loop: CASSSPGQGSDKAKNIQYF. In DNA, the CDR3 is TGTGCCAGCAGCTCTCCGGGACAGGGGTCGGACAAAGCCAAAAACATTCAGTACTTC.

CDR3: CAISEEGAGDSPLHF. The DNA for the CDR3 is TGTGCCATCAGTGAGGAGGGGGCCGGGGATTCACCCCTCCACTTT. The chain joins TRBV10-3 to TRBJ1-6; 7 bases fit TRBD1. V shed 2 bases and J 8 bases; nucleotides not matched to a gene: 6. This CDR3 is built from 15 residues. Germline V gene data show CDR1 as ENHRY and CDR2 as SYGVKD.

The chain couples TRBV10-3 to TRBJ1-1; D unclear. Germline values: CDR1 ENHRY, CDR2 SYGVKD. The V end was cut by 3 bases, the J end by 3 bases, with 14 bases between. The CDR3 totals 15 residues. CDR3 sequence reads: CAISELGGLHTEAFF. CDR3 nucleotides: TGTGCCATCAGTGAATTAGGAGGGCTGCACACTGAAGCTTTCTTT.

The rearrangement links TRBV5-6 to TRBJ2-2, with 7 bases that match TRBD1. CDR1 is SGHDT, CDR2 YYEEEE, per germline. After removal of 2 bases from V and 8 bases from J, the junction contained 6 bases not matched to a gene. There are 14 residues in the CDR3. CDR3 region: CASSFGQVVGELFF. DNA of the CDR3: TGTGCCAGCAGCTTTGGACAGGTGGTAGGGGAGCTGTTTTTT.

V is TRBV28 and J is TRBJ2-4, with D maybe TRBD2 (6 bases). The ends were cut back, 5 bases at V and 10 bases at J, with 18 bases in the middle. The CDR3 runs 14 residues. Germline V lookup: CDR1 MDHEN, CDR2 SYDVKM. The CDR3 spells CASSPWDLRLIQYF. The CDR3 nucleotides read TGTGCCAGCAGTCCTTGGGACTTGAGGTTGATTCAGTACTTC.

V is TRBV4-1 and J is TRBJ2-5; D is unresolved. V lost 0 bases and J 5 bases, leaving 13 bases between the germline ends. This CDR3 spans 15 amino acids. Per the germline V gene, CDR1 is MGHRA and CDR2 is YSYEKL. CDR3 region: CASSQDSGSWETQYF. In nucleotides, the CDR3 is TGCGCCAGCAGCCAAGATTCCGGGTCGTGGGAGACCCAGTACTTC.

The chain uses TRBV7-9 and TRBJ1-2, with 8 bases fitting TRBD1. This CDR3 contains 16 residues. In germline, CDR1 is SEHNR, CDR2 FQNEAQ (reference sequence). The ends lost 3 bases at V and 4 bases at J; junction bases unmatched: 10. DNA for the CDR3: TGTGCCAGCAGCTTCGGACAGGGAGTGGAGGCCTATGGCTACACCTTC. Amino acid sequence: CASSFGQGVEAYGYTF.

The gene calls are TRBV7-3 and TRBJ1-2; 8 bases agree with TRBD1. The germline CDR1 and CDR2 sequences are SGHTA and FQGTGA. The CDR3 contains 16 residues. With 2 bases clipped from V and 5 bases from J, the junction kept 10 bases outside the gene matches. The DNA of the CDR3 is TGTGCCAGCAGCTTATCCGGCAGGGGGCCTGGATATGGCTACACCTTC. This translates into CASSLSGRGPGYGYTF.

The rearrangement uses TRBV5-1 and TRBJ2-7; D possibly corresponds to TRBD1 (6 bases). V was clipped by 4 bases and J by 4 bases, with 12 bases between them. Germline CDR1 SGHRS, CDR2 YFSETQ. The CDR3 extends over 13 amino acids. This CDR3 reads CASSKGVGYEQYF. The CDR3 nucleotides read TGCGCCAGCAGCAAGGGGGTTGGGTACGAGCAGTACTTC.

The chain employs TRBV5-4 and TRBJ2-1; TRBD1 agrees at 9 bases. Trimming took 2 bases from V and 7 from J; bases not matched to a gene: 4. The CDR3 contains 14 residues. Germline CDR1 and CDR2: SGHNT and YYREEE (reference sequence). CDR3 region: CASSFTGGRNEQFF. CDR3 DNA: TGTGCCAGCAGCTTTACAGGGGGCAGGAATGAGCAGTTCTTC.

The rearrangement links TRBV27 to TRBJ2-7; D is possibly TRBD2 (6 bases). This CDR3 comprises 13 residues. V was pared by 3 bases and J by 3 bases, with 9 bases between. Germline CDR1 and CDR2: MNHEY and SMNVEV (reference sequence). CDR3 sequence (DNA): TGTGCCAGCAGTTTGCAGGGAGGCTACGAGCAGTACTTC. Its translation is CASSLQGGYEQYF.